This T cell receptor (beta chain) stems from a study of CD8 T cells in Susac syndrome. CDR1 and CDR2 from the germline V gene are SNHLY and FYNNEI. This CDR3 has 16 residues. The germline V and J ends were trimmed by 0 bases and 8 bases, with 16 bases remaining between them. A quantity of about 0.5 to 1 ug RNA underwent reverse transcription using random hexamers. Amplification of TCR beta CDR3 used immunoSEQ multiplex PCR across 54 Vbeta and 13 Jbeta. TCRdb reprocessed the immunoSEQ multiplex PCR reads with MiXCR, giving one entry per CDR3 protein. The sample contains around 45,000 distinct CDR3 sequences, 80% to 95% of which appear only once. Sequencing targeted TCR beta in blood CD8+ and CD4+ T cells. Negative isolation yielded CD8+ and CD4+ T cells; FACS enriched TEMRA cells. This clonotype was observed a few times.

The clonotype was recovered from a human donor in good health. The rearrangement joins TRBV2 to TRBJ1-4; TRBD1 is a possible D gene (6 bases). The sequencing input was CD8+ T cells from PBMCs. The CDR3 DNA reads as TGTGCCAGCAGTGAAGCGCAAGGGGGGGACCGGGAAAAACTGTTTTTT. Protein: CASSEAQGGDREKLFF.